The 8 T cell receptor beta chains reported below all come from one sample, sequenced in a study of cytotoxic CD8 clonotypes in ibrutinib-treated CLL. The protocol was immunoSEQ multiplex PCR, while the TCRdb copy is restricted to in-frame clones and leaves out a portion. The table records more than 200,000 clones, roughly 73% of them present only once. The sample in question was PBMCs, obtained after 12 months of ibrutinib treatment. Receptors were obtained from a human donor with chronic lymphocytic leukemia.

The sample holds a few counts of this clone. This sequence joins TRBV27 and TRBJ1-4; D is ambiguous. CDR3 length: 14 amino acids. CDR1 MNHEY and CDR2 SMNVEV come from the germline V gene (reference sequence). The V end lost 6 bases, the J end lost 4 bases, and 12 bases lay between the germline ends. In DNA, the CDR3 is TGTGCCAGCAGAAAGGAGGCGATTAATGAAAAACTGTTTTTT. It encodes CASRKEAINEKLFF.

The chain recombines TRBV14 with TRBJ1-1; tentative D call: TRBD1 (6 bases). This CDR3 comprises 19 residues. V was cut by 0 bases and J by 7 bases, with 27 bases left in between. Germline V lookup: CDR1 SGHDN, CDR2 FVKESK. The CDR3 nucleotides read TGTGCCAGCAGCCAAGATAGTCAGGGGCAGGCCCGGGGGCTGGGTGAAGCTTTCTTT. It encodes CASSQDSQGQARGLGEAFF. Using reference TRBV14 and TRBJ1-1 for the parts outside the CDR3, the full variable domain is EAGVTQFPSHSVIEKGQTVTLRCDPISGHDNLYWYRRVMGKEIKFLLHFVKESKQDESGMPNNRFLAERTGGTYSTLKVQPAELEDSGVYFCASSQDSQGQARGLGEAFFGQGTRLTVV.

The gene calls are TRBV7-9 and TRBJ2-1; D might be TRBD2 (6 bases). The V gene lost 9 bases and the J gene lost 10 bases, with 10 bases spanning the gap. The CDR3 sequence is 10 residues long. Looked up from germline, CDR1 is SEHNR and CDR2 is FQNEAQ (reference sequence). The CDR3 region has the DNA TGTGCCAGTAGCGGTTTGGAGCAGTTCTTC. This sequence encodes CASSGLEQFF. The complete variable domain, with remaining parts taken from reference TRBV7-9 and TRBJ2-1, reads DTGVSQNPRHKITKRGQNVTFRCDPISEHNRLYWYRQTLGQGPEFLTYFQNEAQLEKSRLLSDRFSAERPKGSFSTLEIQRTEQGDSAMYLCASSGLEQFFGPGTRLTVL.

The chain is built from TRBV4-2 and TRBJ2-2, with a possible D match to TRBD1 (5 bases). The germline CDR1 and CDR2 sequences are LGHNA and YNFKEQ. The CDR3 totals 16 residues. The V gene lost 1 base and the J gene lost 4 bases, with 13 bases spanning the gap. CDR3 in amino acids: CASSQGSRTITGELFF. Here the CDR3 DNA reads TGTGCCAGCAGCCAAGGGTCCAGGACAATCACCGGGGAGCTGTTTTTT.

The gene calls are TRBV18 and TRBJ1-2; no clear D. V was clipped by 2 bases and J by 7 bases, with 11 bases between them. The germline V gene encodes CDR1 KGHSH and CDR2 LQKENI. The length of the CDR3 is 13 residues. CDR3 in amino acids: CASSPLGYTGYTF. DNA for the CDR3: TGTGCCAGCTCACCATTGGGGTACACTGGCTACACCTTC.

The rearrangement uses TRBV28 and TRBJ2-7; no firm D call. The CDR3 has 15 residues. Trimming stripped 4 bases from V and 2 bases from J, with 15 bases between. Germline V gives CDR1 MDHEN, CDR2 SYDVKM. The DNA of the CDR3 is TGTGCCAGCAGTTCTTCAGGCAGGACGGCCTACGAGCAGTACTTC. Amino acids: CASSSSGRTAYEQYF.

The chain couples TRBV19 to TRBJ2-1; 9 bases line up with TRBD1. J was trimmed by 8 bases and V by 7 bases; bases with no gene match: 6. CDR3 size: 13 residues. Germline values: CDR1 LNHDA, CDR2 SQIVND (reference sequence). CDR3 amino acids: CASMTGGNDEQFF. The CDR3 region has the DNA TGTGCCAGTATGACAGGGGGAAATGATGAGCAGTTCTTC.

The genes are TRBV2 and TRBJ2-5; the D gene is possibly TRBD2 (6 bases). CDR1 is SNHLY, CDR2 FYNNEI, per germline. Deletions cut 10 bases from V and 1 base from J, with 13 bases between. CDR3 length: 13 residues. CDR3 amino acids: CAILGGFQETQYF. CDR3 bases: TGTGCCATCCTGGGAGGCTTCCAAGAGACCCAGTACTTC.